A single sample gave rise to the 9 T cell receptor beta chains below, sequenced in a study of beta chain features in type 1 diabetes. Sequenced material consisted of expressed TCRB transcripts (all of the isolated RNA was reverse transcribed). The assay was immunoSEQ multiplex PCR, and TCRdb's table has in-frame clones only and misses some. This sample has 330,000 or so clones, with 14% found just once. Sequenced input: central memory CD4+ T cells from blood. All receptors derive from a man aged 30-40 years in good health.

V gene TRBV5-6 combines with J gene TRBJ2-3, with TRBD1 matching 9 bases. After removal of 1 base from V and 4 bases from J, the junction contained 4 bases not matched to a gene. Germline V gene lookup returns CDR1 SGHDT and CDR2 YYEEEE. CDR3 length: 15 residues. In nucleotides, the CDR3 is TGTGCCAGCAGCTTGACAGGGGGCTCCGCAGATACGCAGTATTTT. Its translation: CASSLTGGSADTQYF.

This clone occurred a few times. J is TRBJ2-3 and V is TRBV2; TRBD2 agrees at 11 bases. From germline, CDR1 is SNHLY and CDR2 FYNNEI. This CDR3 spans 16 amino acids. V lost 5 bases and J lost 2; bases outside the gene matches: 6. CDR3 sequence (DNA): TGTGCCAGCAGTCCCTCTAGCGGGAGGACCACAGATACGCAGTATTTT. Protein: CASSPSSGRTTDTQYF.

This CDR3 reads CSADSEQGYEAFF. CDR3 bases: TGCAGCGCTGACTCGGAGCAGGGTTATGAAGCTTTCTTT. This chain connects TRBV29-1 to TRBJ1-1; perhaps TRBD1 as D (5 bases). Germline assignment: CDR1 SQVTM and CDR2 ANQGSEA. Trimming removed 7 bases from V and 7 bases from J, with 19 bases in between. CDR3 length equals 13 residues. Together with reference TRBV29-1 and TRBJ1-1, the CDR3 gives the full variable domain: SAVISQKPSRDICQRGTSLTIQCQVDSQVTMMFWYRQQPGQSLTLIATANQGSEATYESGFVIDKFPISRPNLTFSTLTVSNMSPEDSSIYLCSADSEQGYEAFFGQGTRLTVV.

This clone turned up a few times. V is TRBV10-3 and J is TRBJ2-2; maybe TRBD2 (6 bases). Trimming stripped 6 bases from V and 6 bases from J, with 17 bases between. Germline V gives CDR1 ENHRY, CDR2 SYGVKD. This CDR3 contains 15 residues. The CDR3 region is CAIRGPNPGAGELFF. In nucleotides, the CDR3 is TGTGCCATCAGAGGACCCAACCCGGGAGCCGGGGAGCTGTTTTTT.

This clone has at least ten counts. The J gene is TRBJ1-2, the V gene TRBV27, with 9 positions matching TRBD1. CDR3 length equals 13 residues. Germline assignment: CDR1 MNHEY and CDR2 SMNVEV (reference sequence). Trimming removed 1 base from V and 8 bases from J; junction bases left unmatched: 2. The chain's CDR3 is CASSLYTGGGYTF. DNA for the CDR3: TGTGCCAGCAGTTTATACACAGGGGGCGGCTACACCTTC.

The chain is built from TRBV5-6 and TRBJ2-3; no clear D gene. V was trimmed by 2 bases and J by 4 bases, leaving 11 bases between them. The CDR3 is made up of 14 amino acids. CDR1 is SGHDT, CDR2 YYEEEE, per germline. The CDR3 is CASSFGLVADTQYF. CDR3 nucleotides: TGTGCCAGCAGCTTCGGTCTAGTCGCAGATACGCAGTATTTT.

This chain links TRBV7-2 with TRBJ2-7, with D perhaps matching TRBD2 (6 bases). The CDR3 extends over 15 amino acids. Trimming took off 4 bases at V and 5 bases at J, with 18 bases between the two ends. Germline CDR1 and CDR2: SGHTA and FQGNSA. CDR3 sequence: CASSSSGTAHNEQYF. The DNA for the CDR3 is TGTGCCAGCAGCTCATCCGGGACTGCCCATAACGAGCAGTACTTC.

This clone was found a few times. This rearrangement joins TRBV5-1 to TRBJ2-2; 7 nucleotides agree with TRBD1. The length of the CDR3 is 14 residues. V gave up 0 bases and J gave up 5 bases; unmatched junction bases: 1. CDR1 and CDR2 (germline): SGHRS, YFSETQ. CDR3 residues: CASSLARGTGELFF. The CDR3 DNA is TGCGCCAGCAGCTTGGCCAGGGGGACCGGGGAGCTGTTTTTT.

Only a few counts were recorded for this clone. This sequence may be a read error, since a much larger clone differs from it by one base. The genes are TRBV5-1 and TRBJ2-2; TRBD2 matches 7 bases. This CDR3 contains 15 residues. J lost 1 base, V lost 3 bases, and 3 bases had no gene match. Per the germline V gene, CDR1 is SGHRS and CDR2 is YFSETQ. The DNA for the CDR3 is TGCGCCAGCAGCTGGGGGGGAGTGAACACCGGGGAGCTGTTTTTT. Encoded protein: CASSWGGVNTGELFF.